Presented here are 30 T cell receptor beta chains from one specimen sequenced in a study of cytomegalovirus exposure and HLA in healthy donors. The PCR had 60 Vbeta and 13 Jbeta primers. Only in-frame clones appear in the TCRdb table, and some are missing; sequencing was by immunoSEQ multiplex PCR. The table shows 120,000 or so clones, with less than 85% occurring only once. Sequenced: PBMCs. These TCRs come from a woman aged 40 to 55 in good health and CMV-seronegative.

The chain is built from TRBV5-6 and TRBJ1-6, with TRBD1 matching 7 bases. Germline-derived CDR1 and CDR2 are SGHDT and YYEEEE. This CDR3 spans 17 amino acids. Germline trimming cut 0 bases from V and 3 bases from J; bases unmatched to any gene: 6. The CDR3 region is CASSLEGGQIYNSPLHF. CDR3 nucleotide sequence: TGTGCCAGCAGCTTGGAAGGGGGACAGATCTATAATTCACCCCTCCACTTT.

This clone was picked up a small number of times. The chain employs TRBV27 and TRBJ1-5; D is unresolved. The germline gives CDR1 MNHEY, CDR2 SMNVEV (reference sequence). There are 8 residues in the CDR3. Trimming left V 6 bases short and J 15 bases short, with 6 bases between. The DNA of the CDR3 is TGTGCCAGCAGGTTCGGGCATTTT. This encodes CASRFGHF.

In its sample, this clone was seen a few times. This chain uses TRBV6-5 with TRBJ2-7; 12 positions agree with TRBD2. Unmatched junction bases numbered 7, after V lost 6 bases and J lost 4 bases. CDR1 and CDR2 from the germline V gene are MNHEY and SVGAGI. This CDR3 has 15 amino acids. The CDR3 here is CASSSLTSGRYEQYF. In DNA form, the CDR3 reads TGTGCCAGCAGCTCCCTGACTAGCGGGAGATACGAGCAGTACTTC.

In this sample, this clone turned up a few times. The V and J genes are TRBV5-1 and TRBJ2-7; TRBD2 matches at 11 bases. The CDR3 is 17 residues long. Germline CDR1 is SGHRS and CDR2 is YFSETQ. The V segment lost 3 bases and the J segment 0 bases; nucleotides outside the gene matches: 8. The CDR3 reads CASSSGLTSGASYEQYF. CDR3 nucleotides: TGCGCCAGCAGCTCAGGACTGACTAGCGGGGCCTCCTACGAGCAGTACTTC.

The rearrangement joins TRBV4-3 to TRBJ1-6; TRBD1 agrees at 9 bases. The CDR3 spans 16 residues. Germline CDR1 LGHNA, CDR2 YSLEER. V was clipped by 0 bases and J by 3 bases; unmatched bases: 0. The CDR3 DNA is TGCGCCAGCAGCCAAGAGGGACAGGGCTATAATTCACCCCTCCACTTT. It specifies CASSQEGQGYNSPLHF.

The chain links TRBV7-2 to TRBJ2-7; D might be TRBD1 (6 bases). In germline, CDR1 is SGHTA, CDR2 FQGNSA. The CDR3 contains 13 residues. V dropped 4 bases and J dropped 7 bases, with 14 bases sitting between them. Written as DNA, the CDR3 is TGTGCCAGCAGCTGGGGGCTAGCAGGGGAGCAGTACTTC. Its protein product is CASSWGLAGEQYF.

The V and J genes are TRBV19 and TRBJ2-1, with a tentative D call TRBD1 (5 bases). CDR3 length: 15 amino acids. Germline values: CDR1 LNHDA, CDR2 SQIVND (reference sequence). V was shortened by 2 bases and J by 3 bases, with 11 bases between the two germline ends. For the CDR3, the DNA is TGTGCCAGTAGTATACCCGGGCAGGGCTACAATGAGCAGTTCTTC. Its protein is CASSIPGQGYNEQFF.

V usage is TRBV19 and J usage is TRBJ2-2; 12 bases line up with TRBD2. CDR3 length: 16 amino acids. Trimming took 6 bases from V and 1 from J; bases not matched to a gene: 3. Per the germline V gene, CDR1 is LNHDA and CDR2 is SQIVND (reference sequence). The CDR3 region is CASRTSGGRNTGELFF. For the CDR3, the DNA is TGTGCCAGTAGGACTAGCGGGGGCCGGAACACCGGGGAGCTGTTTTTT.

This CDR3 reads CASSLALGTGSNVLTF. The DNA of the CDR3 is TGTGCCAGCAGCTTGGCCCTGGGGACAGGGTCCAACGTCCTGACTTTC. This chain connects TRBV5-6 to TRBJ2-6; 9 nucleotides match TRBD1. V was pared by 0 bases and J by 8 bases, with 6 bases of the junction left unmatched. Per germline, CDR1 SGHDT and CDR2 YYEEEE. The CDR3 is 16 residues long.

The chain joins TRBV5-1 to TRBJ1-1; TRBD1 agrees at 8 bases. Unmatched junction bases numbered 6, after V lost 4 bases and J lost 4 bases. The germline CDR1 and CDR2 sequences are SGHRS and YFSETQ. The CDR3 is 14 amino acids. The CDR3 bases are TGCGCCAGCAGCACCGGGACAGGAGCCACTGAAGCTTTCTTT. This codes for CASSTGTGATEAFF.

V gene TRBV10-3 combines with J gene TRBJ2-7, with D tentatively TRBD1 (6 bases). Per germline, CDR1 ENHRY and CDR2 SYGVKD. The V and J ends lost 0 bases and 6 bases respectively, with 15 bases between them. The CDR3 runs 15 residues. The CDR3 loop is CAISESAGVVSEQYF. CDR3 nucleotide sequence: TGTGCCATCAGTGAGTCCGCAGGGGTAGTAAGCGAGCAGTACTTC.

This chain uses TRBV19 with TRBJ1-3; D uncertain. There are 15 residues in the CDR3. From germline, CDR1 is LNHDA and CDR2 SQIVND (reference sequence). V lost 1 base and J lost 2, with 9 bases in between. In DNA form, the CDR3 reads TGTGCCAGTAGTATAGCCGGAGGGACTGGAAACACCATATATTTT. Encoded protein: CASSIAGGTGNTIYF.

The chain links TRBV27 to TRBJ2-7; tentatively, D is TRBD2 (5 bases). The length of the CDR3 is 15 residues. The V gene's germline CDR1 is MNHEY and CDR2 SMNVEV (reference sequence). V lost 0 bases to trimming and J lost 2 bases, with 11 bases between them. The CDR3 DNA is TGTGCCAGCAGTTTATCATGGAAGGGAGCCTACGAGCAGTACTTC. Encoded protein: CASSLSWKGAYEQYF.

CDR3 sequence reads: CASSQASWQDYSYEQYF. In DNA form, the CDR3 reads TGTGCCAGCAGCCAAGCGTCGTGGCAGGACTACTCCTACGAGCAGTACTTC. V gene TRBV4-2 combines with J gene TRBJ2-7; D is possibly TRBD2 (6 bases). V lost 1 base and J lost 0, with 16 bases in between. This CDR3 has 17 residues. CDR1 and CDR2 from the germline V gene are LGHNA and YNFKEQ.

This rearrangement joins TRBV11-2 to TRBJ2-3; TRBD1 is a possible D gene (5 bases). Germline lookup yields CDR1 SGHAT and CDR2 FQNNGV. Trimming pared 4 bases from V and 0 bases from J, leaving 11 bases between. The CDR3 is 15 amino acids. CDR3 amino acids: CASSSMGPSTDTQYF. Written as DNA, the CDR3 is TGTGCCAGCAGCTCGATGGGGCCTAGCACAGATACGCAGTATTTT. The full variable domain, in which reference TRBV11-2 and TRBJ2-3 provide the parts outside the CDR3, is EAGVAQSPRYKIIEKRQSVAFWCNPISGHATLYWYQQILGQGPKLLIQFQNNGVVDDSQLPKDRFSAERLKGVDSTLKIQPAKLEDSAVYLCASSSMGPSTDTQYFGPGTRLTVL.

The V gene is TRBV25-1, the J gene TRBJ2-1; 13 nucleotides agree with TRBD2. This CDR3 has 15 residues. Germline loops: CDR1 MGHDK, CDR2 SYGVNS. Trimming removed 8 bases from V and 9 bases from J; junction bases left unmatched: 10. The CDR3, as DNA: TGTGCCAGCTGTGGGACTAGCGGGGTATTTAGTGAGCAGTTCTTC. Protein: CASCGTSGVFSEQFF.

Here the CDR3 reads CASSSGQGLTEAFF. CDR3 nucleotides: TGTGCCAGCAGCTCCGGACAGGGGTTAACTGAAGCTTTCTTT. The gene calls are TRBV13 and TRBJ1-1; 9 nucleotides agree with TRBD1. Unmatched junction bases numbered 5, after V lost 4 bases and J lost 5 bases. Germline values: CDR1 PRHDT, CDR2 FYEKMQ (reference sequence). CDR3 length: 14 amino acids. The whole variable domain, filled in from reference TRBV13 and TRBJ1-1, reads AAGVIQSPRHLIKEKRETATLKCYPIPRHDTVYWYQQGPGQDPQFLISFYEKMQSDKGSIPDRFSAQQFSDYHSELNMSSLELGDSALYFCASSSGQGLTEAFFGQGTRLTVV.

The chain is built from TRBV19 and TRBJ2-2; the D is unclear. Germline CDR1 is LNHDA and CDR2 is SQIVND (reference sequence). The CDR3 is 13 residues long. Trimming left V 6 bases short and J 6 bases short, with 11 bases between. The CDR3 DNA follows: TGTGCCAGTAGATCTAGTTTGGCCGGGGAGCTGTTTTTT. Protein product: CASRSSLAGELFF.

The chain is built from TRBV4-3 and TRBJ2-7; 8 positions match TRBD1. With 3 bases clipped from V and 0 bases from J, the junction kept 4 bases outside the gene matches. Per the germline V gene, CDR1 is LGHNA and CDR2 is YSLEER. This CDR3 is built from 15 residues. The CDR3 DNA follows: TGCGCCAGCAGCCAGAGGACAGGGTACTCCTACGAGCAGTACTTC. Translation: CASSQRTGYSYEQYF.

The V gene is TRBV14, the J gene TRBJ2-5, with TRBD2 matching 7 bases. Germline V gene sequence: CDR1 SGHDN, CDR2 FVKESK. J was trimmed by 1 base and V by 3 bases; bases with no gene match: 8. The CDR3 runs 16 residues. In nucleotides, the CDR3 is TGTGCCAGCAGCCATATTTCCCTAGCGGCCCAAGAGACCCAGTACTTC. Encoded protein: CASSHISLAAQETQYF. The full variable domain, completed using reference TRBV14 and TRBJ2-5, is EAGVTQFPSHSVIEKGQTVTLRCDPISGHDNLYWYRRVMGKEIKFLLHFVKESKQDESGMPNNRFLAERTGGTYSTLKVQPAELEDSGVYFCASSHISLAAQETQYFGPGTRLLVL.

The chain recombines TRBV19 with TRBJ2-7; TRBD1 agrees at 9 bases. The CDR3 has 14 amino acids. CDR1 and CDR2 from the germline V gene are LNHDA and SQIVND (reference sequence). V was clipped by 4 bases and J by 2 bases; unmatched bases: 3. CDR3: CASSTRTGAYEQYF. CDR3 nucleotides: TGTGCCAGTAGTACCCGGACAGGGGCCTACGAGCAGTACTTC.

The J gene is TRBJ1-1, the V gene TRBV7-9, with D perhaps matching TRBD1 (6 bases). This CDR3 contains 12 residues. The germline CDR1 and CDR2 sequences are SEHNR and FQNEAQ (reference sequence). Trimming took off 3 bases at V and 10 bases at J, with 12 bases between the two ends. The CDR3 sequence: CASSFRGARAFF. CDR3 in DNA: TGTGCCAGCAGCTTCAGGGGTGCTCGAGCTTTCTTT.

A remark on this clone: At one of its ends the junction is not consistent with the germline gene, which may arise from a read error. The chain carries TRBV6-1 and TRBJ1-4, with D maybe TRBD1 (5 bases). This CDR3 contains 15 residues. Germline lookup yields CDR1 MNHNS and CDR2 SASEGT. The CDR3 here is CASSEVAGWDEKLFF. The CDR3 nucleotides read TGTGCCAGCAGCGAAGTGGCAGGGTGGGATGAAAAACTGTTTTTT.

The chain recombines TRBV5-1 with TRBJ2-1, with 11 positions matching TRBD2. Trimming removed 0 bases from V and 0 bases from J; junction bases left unmatched: 2. CDR3 length: 17 residues. The germline gives CDR1 SGHRS, CDR2 YFSETQ. CDR3 sequence reads: CASSLGLAGNSYNEQFF. In DNA, the CDR3 is TGCGCCAGCAGCTTGGGACTAGCGGGGAACTCCTACAATGAGCAGTTCTTC.

This clone was seen a few times. This sequence joins TRBV7-2 and TRBJ2-3; 13 bases map to TRBD2. With 4 bases clipped from V and 4 bases from J, the junction kept 8 bases outside the gene matches. The length of the CDR3 is 17 residues. Per the germline V gene, CDR1 is SGHTA and CDR2 is FQGNSA. The CDR3 nucleotides read TGTGCCAGCAGCTCACACAGGACTAGCGGGAGTGCAGATACGCAGTATTTT. It encodes CASSSHRTSGSADTQYF.

This clone came up once. The chain uses TRBV18 and TRBJ2-3, with a possible D match to TRBD2 (7 bases). The ends were cut back, 6 bases at V and 5 bases at J, with 21 bases in the middle. Germline values: CDR1 KGHSH, CDR2 LQKENI. CDR3 size: 16 residues. The CDR3 protein is CASSPTTGGSKDTQYF. The CDR3 region has the DNA TGTGCCAGCTCCCCGACAACGGGGGGCTCAAAAGATACGCAGTATTTT.

This clone occurred once. The rearrangement uses TRBV6-1 and TRBJ1-1; possible D gene TRBD1, 5 bases. Germline V gene data show CDR1 as MNHNS and CDR2 as SASEGT. This CDR3 spans 15 amino acids. V gave up 6 bases and J gave up 4 bases, with 18 bases separating them. DNA of the CDR3: TGTGCCAGCAGATCATTGGGCCGGGGGATCACTGAAGCTTTCTTT. Encoded protein: CASRSLGRGITEAFF.

The chain joins TRBV9 to TRBJ2-3; TRBD2 matches at 14 bases. This CDR3 is built from 17 residues. Germline CDR1 SGDLS, CDR2 YYNGEE. The V and J ends lost 2 bases and 1 base, in that order; junction bases with no gene match: 3. The CDR3 DNA is TGTGCCAGCAGCGTGACTAGCGGGGGGGCGGGCACAGATACGCAGTATTTT. Translated, it gives CASSVTSGGAGTDTQYF.

The chain is built from TRBV25-1 and TRBJ2-5; maybe TRBD1 (6 bases). Germline loops: CDR1 MGHDK, CDR2 SYGVNS. There are 13 residues in the CDR3. Between the trimmed V and J ends, which lost 4 bases and 5 bases, there was a span of 11 bases. The CDR3 DNA reads TGTGCCAGCAGTGCACAGGGTTGGGAGACCCAGTACTTC. This translates into CASSAQGWETQYF.

The chain is built from TRBV7-8 and TRBJ2-1; D is perhaps TRBD1 (5 bases). The CDR3 has 17 residues. Trimming cost V 1 base and J 1 base, with 14 bases left between them. Germline V gives CDR1 SGHVS, CDR2 FQNEAQ. DNA for the CDR3: TGTGCCAGCAGCTTAGGGCGCCAGGGAAGGTCCTACAATGAGCAGTTCTTC. Its translation is CASSLGRQGRSYNEQFF.